This T cell receptor beta chain was sequenced in a study of CD8+ T cells in alopecia areata. Whole-study results and caveats: Treatment with tofacitinib significantly lowered scalp clonality and reduced expanded CD8+ clones among the top 100.

Extracted from the samples, RNA was reverse transcribed into cDNA to serve as the sequencing template. Assay: immunoSEQ multiplex PCR; the TCRdb copy retains only in-frame clones and omits some. Seen here are about 200,000 clones, around three fifths observed once, and the top ten hold roughly 1.6%. Turning to this clone: The target antigen is unknown.

This CDR3 has 13 residues. Looked up from germline, CDR1 is SGHDT and CDR2 is YYEEEE. Deletions cut 1 base from V and 5 bases from J, with 7 bases between. Treatment of the sample: oral pan-JAK inhibitor, 5-10 mg twice daily. This sample comprised CD4+ T cells sorted from blood, obtained at week 4, from a patient treated with tofacitinib. This chain links TRBV5-6 with TRBJ1-5, with D hard to call. The sequence was obtained from a human donor with alopecia areata. CDR3 sequence reads: CASSLNTDQPQHF. CDR3 in DNA: TGTGCCAGCAGCTTGAACACGGATCAGCCCCAGCATTTT.